This T cell receptor (beta chain) is drawn from a study of T cells in Graves' hyperthyroidism and ophthalmopathy. V lost 3 bases and J lost 5, with 13 bases in between. The CDR3 length is 14 residues. The germline CDR1 and CDR2 sequences are SGHTA and FQGTGA. The investigators amplified TCR beta CDR3 regions from RNA transcripts. TCR CDR3 underwent first-round RT-PCR with the HTBI primer set. TCRdb re-analysed the multiplex PCR reads in MiXCR, keeping a single row per CDR3 protein. Of about 46,000 distinct CDR3 sequences in the sample, approximately 49% were seen once. The sequenced sample consisted of peripheral blood or thyroid tissue (not recorded which). This TCR derives from a woman between 50 and 59 years old with Graves' hyperthyroidism. The chain employs TRBV7-3 and TRBJ2-5; D remains ambiguous. CDR3 protein: CASSLSAAAETQYF. The CDR3 region has the DNA TGTGCCAGCAGCTTGAGTGCTGCGGCGGAGACCCAGTACTTC.